This entry describes one T cell receptor beta chain. The CDR3 sequence is 17 residues long. CDR1 and CDR2 (germline): LGHNA, YSLEER. V lost 0 bases, J lost 9 bases, and 18 bases lay in between. The source of the sample is a study of blood T cell repertoires in COVID-19. As for the study in general: Samples representing acute and convalescent COVID-19 were sourced from the United States, Italy and Spain. T cells, B-cell-depleted T cells, or PBMCs supplied cDNA or gDNA.

Per the original methods: Nucleated cell number was recorded as an estimate derived from reference gene primer amplification. The data were produced by immunoSEQ multiplex PCR, yet TCRdb's version contains in-frame clones alone and is incomplete. The DNA gave D and trimming, while V, J and clone size come from that table. The sample gives 75,000 to 80,000 clones, approximately 86% of which show up once; roughly 19% is in the top ten. The sample was peripheral blood. The chain joins TRBV4-3 to TRBJ1-6; TRBD1 might be the D (5 bases). The receptor was isolated from a human donor in a cohort sampled during active COVID-19. CDR3 amino acids: CASSQERGLFGGSPLHF. CDR3 in DNA: TGCGCCAGCAGCCAAGAAAGGGGACTCTTCGGGGGTTCACCCCTCCACTTT.